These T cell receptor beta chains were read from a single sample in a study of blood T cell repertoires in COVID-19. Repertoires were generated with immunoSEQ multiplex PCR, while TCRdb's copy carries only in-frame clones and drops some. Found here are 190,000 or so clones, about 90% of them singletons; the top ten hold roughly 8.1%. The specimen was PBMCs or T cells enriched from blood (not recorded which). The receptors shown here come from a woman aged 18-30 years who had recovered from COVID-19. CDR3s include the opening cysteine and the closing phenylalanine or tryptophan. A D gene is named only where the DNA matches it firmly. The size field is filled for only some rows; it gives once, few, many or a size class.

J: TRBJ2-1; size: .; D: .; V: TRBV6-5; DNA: TGTGCCAGCAGTTACCTGGGTGCGGTCCCCAATGAGCAGTTCTTC; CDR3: CASSYLGAVPNEQFF
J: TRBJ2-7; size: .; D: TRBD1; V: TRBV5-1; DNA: TGCGCCAGCAGCCAGGGGACAGGGGTCTACGAGCAGTACTTC; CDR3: CASSQGTGVYEQYF
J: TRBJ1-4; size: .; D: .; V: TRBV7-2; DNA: TGTGCCAGCAGCGGAAAAGTGGGCGAAAAACTGTTTTTT; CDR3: CASSGKVGEKLFF
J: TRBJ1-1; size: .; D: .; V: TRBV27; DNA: TGTGCCAGCAGTTTAACGAGGGTAAACACTGAAGCTTTCTTT; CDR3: CASSLTRVNTEAFF
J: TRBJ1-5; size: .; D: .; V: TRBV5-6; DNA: TGTGCCAGCAGCGCCTTCGGGAATCAGCCCCAGCATTTT; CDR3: CASSAFGNQPQHF
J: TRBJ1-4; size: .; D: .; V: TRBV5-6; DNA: TGTGCCAGCAGCTTGGTGGTAATCAGGGAGGGTGAAAAACTGTTTTTT; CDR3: CASSLVVIREGEKLFF
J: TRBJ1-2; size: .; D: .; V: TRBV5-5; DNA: TGTGCCAGCAGCGACCGGGACTCGGGGTCGGGTGGCTACACCTTC; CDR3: CASSDRDSGSGGYTF
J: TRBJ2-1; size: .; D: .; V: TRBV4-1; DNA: TGCGCCAGCAGCCAAGATCGGGTAGCGGTTTACAATGAGCAGTTCTTC; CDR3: CASSQDRVAVYNEQFF
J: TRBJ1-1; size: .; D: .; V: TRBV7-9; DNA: TGTGCCAGCAGCTTAGGTGCCGAGGGAGACACTGAAGCTTTCTTT; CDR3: CASSLGAEGDTEAFF
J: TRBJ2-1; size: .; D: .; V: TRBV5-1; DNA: TGCGCCAGCTCTTCGCAGGGGGGCCTTAGAAGCCAAATGGATGAGCAGTTCTTC; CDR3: CASSSQGGLRSQMDEQFF
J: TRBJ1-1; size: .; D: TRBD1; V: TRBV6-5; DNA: TGTGCCAGCAGTTGGCAGGGACAGGGAGTCACTGAAGCTTTCTTT; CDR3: CASSWQGQGVTEAFF
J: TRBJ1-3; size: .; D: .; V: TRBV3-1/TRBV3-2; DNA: TGTGCCAGCAGCCAATATTACACCATATATTTT; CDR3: CASSQYYTIYF
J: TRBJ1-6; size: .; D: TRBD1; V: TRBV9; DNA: TGTGCCAGCAGCGTAGGAGCGACAGGGAGCTCCTATAATTCACCCCTCCACTTT; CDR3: CASSVGATGSSYNSPLHF
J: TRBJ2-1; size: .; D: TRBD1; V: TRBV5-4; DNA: TGTGCCAGCAGCTTTGGCGGACAGGGGGGATACAATGAGCAGTTCTTC; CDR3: CASSFGGQGGYNEQFF
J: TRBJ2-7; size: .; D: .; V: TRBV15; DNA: TGTGCCACCAGCAGAGATAGCGGAAGCTCCTACGAGCAGTACTTC; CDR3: CATSRDSGSSYEQYF
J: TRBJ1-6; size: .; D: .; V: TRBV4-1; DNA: TGCGCCAGCAGCACCCGTGGGGCGCAGAGTTCACCCCTCCACTTT; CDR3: CASSTRGAQSSPLHF
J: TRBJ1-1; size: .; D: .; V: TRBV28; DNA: TGTGCCAGCAGCCTACCTCGGGGGGGTAACACTGAAGCTTTCTTT; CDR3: CASSLPRGGNTEAFF
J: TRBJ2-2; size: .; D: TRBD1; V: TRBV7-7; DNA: TGTGCCAGCAGCCGAGAAGTGACAGGGGGTCCCGGGGAGCTGTTTTTT; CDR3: CASSREVTGGPGELFF
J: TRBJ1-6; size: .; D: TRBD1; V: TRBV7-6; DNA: TGTGCCAGCAGCCAGACAGGGAGCTCCTATAATTCACCCCTCCACTTT; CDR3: CASSQTGSSYNSPLHF
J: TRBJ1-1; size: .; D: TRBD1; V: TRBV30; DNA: TGTGCCTGGAGTGGACAGGGGGCCACTGAAGCTTTCTTT; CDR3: CAWSGQGATEAFF
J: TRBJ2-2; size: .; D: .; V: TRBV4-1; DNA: TGCGCCAGCAGCCAAAAAGGGGCAGGGGTGGGGGAGCTGTTTTTT; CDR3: CASSQKGAGVGELFF
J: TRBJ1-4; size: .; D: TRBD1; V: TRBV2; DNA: TGTGCCAGCAGTGCGACAGGGACTGTGGAAAAACTGTTTTTT; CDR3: CASSATGTVEKLFF
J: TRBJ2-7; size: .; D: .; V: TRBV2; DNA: TGTGCCAGCAGTGAGGGGACAAGGGGCGTCGAGCAGTACTTC; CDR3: CASSEGTRGVEQYF
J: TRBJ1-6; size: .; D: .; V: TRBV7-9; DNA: TGTGCCAGCAGCTTAGGCAGGGATAATTCACCCCTCCACTTT; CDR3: CASSLGRDNSPLHF
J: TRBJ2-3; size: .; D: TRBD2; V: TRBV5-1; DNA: TGCGCCAGCAGCTTGGGTCCGGGACTACGCACAGATACGCAGTATTTT; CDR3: CASSLGPGLRTDTQYF
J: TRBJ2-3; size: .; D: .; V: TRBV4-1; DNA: TGCGCCAGCAGCCAACCATTGGGGGGGCGAGGCACAGATACGCAGTATTTT; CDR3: CASSQPLGGRGTDTQYF
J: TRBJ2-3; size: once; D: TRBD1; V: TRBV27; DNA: TGTGCCAGCAGTCCCCTCCGGGACAGGGGTATCACAGATACGCAGTATTTT; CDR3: CASSPLRDRGITDTQYF
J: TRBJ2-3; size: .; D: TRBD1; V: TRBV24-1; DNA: TGTGCCACCAGTGAACCCGACAGGGGAAGCACAGATACGCAGTATTTT; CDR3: CATSEPDRGSTDTQYF
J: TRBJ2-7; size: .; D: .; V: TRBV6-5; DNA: TGTGCCAGCAGGGGGGGAAACGAGCAGTACTTC; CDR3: CASRGGNEQYF
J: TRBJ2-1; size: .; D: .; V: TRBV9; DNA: TGTGCCAGCAGCGTAGAACAGGGAGGGAGTAATGAGCAGTTCTTC; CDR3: CASSVEQGGSNEQFF
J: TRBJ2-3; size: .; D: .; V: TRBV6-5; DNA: TGTGCCAGCAGTTTTGGTGGGGGGAGCACAGATACGCAGTATTTT; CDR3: CASSFGGGSTDTQYF
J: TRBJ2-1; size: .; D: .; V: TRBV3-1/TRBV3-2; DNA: TGTGCCAGCAGCCAAGACCGTGTAGGGGGGGCATTCTACAATGAGCAGTTCTTC; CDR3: CASSQDRVGGAFYNEQFF
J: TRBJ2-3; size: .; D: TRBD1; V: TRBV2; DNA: TGTGCCAGCAGTGAAGCGCGGACAGGGCTCACAGATACGCAGTATTTT; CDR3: CASSEARTGLTDTQYF
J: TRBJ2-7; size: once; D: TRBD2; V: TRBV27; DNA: TGTGCCAGCAGTTTTTCACTAGCGGGGGCCTACGAGCAGTACTTC; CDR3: CASSFSLAGAYEQYF
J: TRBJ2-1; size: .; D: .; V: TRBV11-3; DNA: TGTGCCAGCAGCTTAACAGGGAGGGGCAATGAGCAGTTCTTC; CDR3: CASSLTGRGNEQFF
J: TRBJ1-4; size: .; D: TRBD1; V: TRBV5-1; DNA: TGCGCCAGCAGCTACCAGGGACAGAATAATGAAAAACTGTTTTTT; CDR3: CASSYQGQNNEKLFF
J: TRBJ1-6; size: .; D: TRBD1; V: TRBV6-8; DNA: TGTGCCAGCAGTTCCTCGGCCCGGGACAGGGTGGGTTCACCCCTCCACTTT; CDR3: CASSSSARDRVGSPLHF
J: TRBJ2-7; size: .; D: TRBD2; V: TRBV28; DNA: TGTGCCAGCAGCCCTCGCGGGGGACTTAACTACGAGCAGTACTTC; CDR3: CASSPRGGLNYEQYF
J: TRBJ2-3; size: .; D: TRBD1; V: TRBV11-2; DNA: TGTGCCAGCAGCACAAGGACAGGGGAGAGGACAGATACGCAGTATTTT; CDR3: CASSTRTGERTDTQYF